These T cell receptor beta chains were read from a single sample in a study of cytomegalovirus exposure and HLA in healthy donors. Only in-frame clones appear in the TCRdb table, and some are missing; sequencing was by immunoSEQ multiplex PCR. This sample has around 99,000 clones, with roughly 80% found just once. Sequenced sample: PBMCs. The receptors were sampled from a man aged 25 to 45 in good health and CMV-seropositive. Both conserved end residues are part of each CDR3. The order of the fields is D gene, J gene, clone size, V gene, CDR3 DNA, CDR3 protein. A D gene is named only where the DNA matches it firmly. The size field is filled for only some rows; it gives once, few, many or a size class.

NA	TRBJ2-1	NA	TRBV18	TGTGCCAGCTCACCACGCGGGGGCGCCTACAATGAGCAGTTCTTC	CASSPRGGAYNEQFF
TRBD1	TRBJ2-7	NA	TRBV19	TGTGCCAGTAGTATAACGGGACAGGGAATCTACGAGCAGTACTTC	CASSITGQGIYEQYF
TRBD2	TRBJ2-3	NA	TRBV5-1	TGCGCCAGCAGCTTTACTAGCGGGGGGGCAGATACGCAGTATTTT	CASSFTSGGADTQYF
NA	TRBJ1-5	NA	TRBV5-8	TGTGCCAGCAGCTTGGGCGAGCGGATTTATAGCAATCAGCCCCAGCATTTT	CASSLGERIYSNQPQHF
TRBD1	TRBJ1-4	NA	TRBV27	TGTGCCAGCAGAATTGCGGGACTTGGGACAGGGAATGAAAAACTGTTTTTT	CASRIAGLGTGNEKLFF
NA	TRBJ2-7	NA	TRBV19	TGTGCCCATATCACAGGGCTAGCGGACATACCCTACGAGCAGTACTTC	CAHITGLADIPYEQYF
NA	TRBJ1-1	NA	TRBV15	TGTGCCACAAAAAACCCACAGAACACTGAAGCTTTCTTT	CATKNPQNTEAFF
TRBD1	TRBJ1-1	few	TRBV11-3	TGTGCCAGCAGCTTAGAAGGGACAGCACCGACCACTGAAGCTTTCTTT	CASSLEGTAPTTEAFF
NA	TRBJ2-6	NA	TRBV27	TGTGCCAGCAGTTTATTACAGGGAGCCAACGTCCTGACTTTC	CASSLLQGANVLTF
NA	TRBJ2-7	NA	TRBV2	TGTGCCAGCAGTGGCGGGCCTCGGCACGAGCAGTACTTC	CASSGGPRHEQYF
NA	TRBJ1-3	NA	TRBV9	TGTGCCAGCAGCGCGTGGCAGGCTGGAAACACCATATATTTT	CASSAWQAGNTIYF
TRBD1	TRBJ1-2	NA	TRBV5-1	TGCGCCAGCAGCTTGGGGACAGGGGAACATGATGGCTACACCTTC	CASSLGTGEHDGYTF
NA	TRBJ2-5	NA	TRBV10-1	TGCGCCAGCAGTAGGCCAGGCGAGGAGACCCAGTACTTC	CASSRPGEETQYF
TRBD2	TRBJ2-1	NA	TRBV6-4	TGTGCCAGCAGTGACTCGGGGAGCGGGGATTTAGATGAGCAGTTCTTC	CASSDSGSGDLDEQFF
TRBD1	TRBJ2-3	NA	TRBV30	TGTGCCTGGACCTCGGGACAGGGGACAGATACGCAGTATTTT	CAWTSGQGTDTQYF
NA	TRBJ1-1	NA	TRBV2	TGTGCCAGCAGGACAGGGAACACTGAAGCTTTCTTT	CASRTGNTEAFF
NA	TRBJ1-1	NA	TRBV19	TGTGCCAGTAGTATATTAGAATCGGGGACAGAAGCTTTCTTT	CASSILESGTEAFF
TRBD1	TRBJ2-3	few	TRBV7-8	TGTGCCAGCAGCCCATACCGACAGGGGGCAGAGTTCACAGCCCCGCAGTATTTT	CASSPYRQGAEFTAPQYF
NA	TRBJ2-5	NA	TRBV30	TGTGCCTGTTTCTACAGGGAGACCCAGTACTTC	CACFYRETQYF
NA	TRBJ1-1	few	TRBV30	TGTGCCATCTCCCCGGGGATGAACACTGAAGCTTTCTTT	CAISPGMNTEAFF
TRBD1	TRBJ1-1	NA	TRBV5-1	TGCGCCAGCAGCTTCCAGGGGGGTTTGTACACTGAAGCTTTCTTT	CASSFQGGLYTEAFF
TRBD1	TRBJ1-5	NA	TRBV7-9	TGTGCCAGCAGCTTTGGCAGGGGGCACCAGCCCCAGCATTTT	CASSFGRGHQPQHF
NA	TRBJ2-3	NA	TRBV19	TGTGCCAGTAGTGTCGGACTGGCCCGCACAGATACGCAGTATTTT	CASSVGLARTDTQYF
TRBD2	TRBJ2-5	NA	TRBV18	TGTGCCAGCTCACGACTGTCCCCCGCGGGGGGCCAAGAGACCCAGTACTTC	CASSRLSPAGGQETQYF
TRBD1	TRBJ2-1	NA	TRBV7-9	TGTGCCAGCAGCTTAGTAGGGCAGGGGGCGAGCAATGAGCAGTTCTTC	CASSLVGQGASNEQFF
NA	TRBJ1-2	NA	TRBV5-4	TGTGCCAGCAGCTTGGGCGGGATTGCTAACTATGGCTACACCTTC	CASSLGGIANYGYTF
NA	TRBJ2-7	NA	TRBV29-1	TGCAGCGTTGTAGTTGGGGGCCTCGAGCAGTACTTC	CSVVVGGLEQYF
NA	TRBJ1-2	NA	TRBV7-2	TGTGCCAGCAGACCCCTCGACAGTCTATTTGGCTACACCTTC	CASRPLDSLFGYTF
TRBD1	TRBJ1-2	NA	TRBV5-1	TGCGCCAGCAGTACAGGGGGCCGGTATGGCTACACCTTC	CASSTGGRYGYTF
TRBD2	TRBJ2-1	NA	TRBV7-2	TGTGCCAGCAGCCTCGGGCGGGGGGTTTTTTCGTATGAGCAGTTCTTC	CASSLGRGVFSYEQFF
NA	TRBJ2-7	NA	TRBV2	TGTGCCAGCAAGGAGACAGTCGACGTCGAGAATTACGAGCAGTACTTC	CASKETVDVENYEQYF
TRBD1	TRBJ1-1	few	TRBV6-5	TGTGCCAGCAGTTACCGGACAGGGGTGAAAACTGAAGCTTTCTTT	CASSYRTGVKTEAFF
TRBD2	TRBJ2-1	NA	TRBV7-9	TGTGCCAGCAGCTTATACGGCGGGGGGGCCGGTAGGGATGAGCAGTTCTTC	CASSLYGGGAGRDEQFF
NA	TRBJ1-5	NA	TRBV5-1	TGCGCCAGCAGCTTGGACAGTGGCAATCAGCCCCAGCATTTT	CASSLDSGNQPQHF
TRBD2	TRBJ2-3	NA	TRBV9	TGTGCCAGCAGCGCGGAGCGGGGGGGGGAATATACGCAGTATTTT	CASSAERGGEYTQYF
TRBD1	TRBJ1-5	NA	TRBV7-2	TGTGCCAGCAGCTTAGCCGGGACAGGGAGTACCCAGCATTTT	CASSLAGTGSTQHF
TRBD2	TRBJ2-1	NA	TRBV7-9	TGTGCCAGCAGCTTCCCCGGGACTAGCGGGGACAGGGATGAGCAGTTCTTC	CASSFPGTSGDRDEQFF
NA	TRBJ2-7	few	TRBV5-1	TGCGCCAGCAGCGAGACAGGAACCTACGAGCAGTACTTC	CASSETGTYEQYF
NA	TRBJ2-1	NA	TRBV27	TGTGCCCGGAAAAACCCGGGTCCTAGCGAGTTCTTC	CARKNPGPSEFF
NA	TRBJ2-7	once	TRBV15	TGTGCCACCAGCAGAGATATGGCAGGCCACGAGCAGTACTTC	CATSRDMAGHEQYF
NA	TRBJ1-3	NA	TRBV5-1	TGCGCCAGCCAGGGTGAGCTGTTAAACACCATATATTTT	CASQGELLNTIYF
TRBD2	TRBJ2-2	NA	TRBV6-5	TGTGCCAGCCGTAGCGGGGGGGAAGGCGGGGAGCTGTTTTTT	CASRSGGEGGELFF
NA	TRBJ2-7	once	TRBV10-3	TGTGCCATCAGTGAGTCGGGCGCAGTCCGCCGCGACGAGCAGTACTTC	CAISESGAVRRDEQYF
NA	TRBJ1-3	NA	TRBV6-5	TGTGCCAGCAGTTACGACCCAACCGGGACTTTAGACACCATATATTTT	CASSYDPTGTLDTIYF
TRBD2	TRBJ2-1	NA	TRBV30	TGTGCCTGGAGTGTTACTAGCGACTACAATGAGCAGTTCTTC	CAWSVTSDYNEQFF
NA	TRBJ1-2	once	TRBV5-4	TGTGCCAGCAGAGGGGCCCTCGCTAACTATGGCTACACCTTC	CASRGALANYGYTF
NA	TRBJ1-5	NA	TRBV6-1	TGTGCCAATCCCCAATCCGGACATACCTATCAGCCCCAGCATTTT	CANPQSGHTYQPQHF
TRBD2	TRBJ2-4	NA	TRBV19	TGTGCCAGTAAGGGGAGGGCCAAAAACAGTCAGTACTTC	CASKGRAKNSQYF
NA	TRBJ1-6	few	TRBV4-1	TGCGCCAGCAGCCAAGATCCGCCCGGAGGACTAATGGATTCACCCCTCCACTTT	CASSQDPPGGLMDSPLHF
NA	TRBJ1-1	NA	TRBV7-9	TGTGCCAGCAGCTTTCAGGGGATGGAATTCACTGAAGCTTTCTTT	CASSFQGMEFTEAFF
TRBD2	TRBJ2-7	once	TRBV5-1	TGCGCCAGCAGCCCCTTAGCGGGGGGGAGTCACGAGCAGTACTTC	CASSPLAGGSHEQYF
TRBD2	TRBJ2-1	NA	TRBV5-1	TGCGCCAGCAAACTAGCGGGGGTACAGGATGAGCAGTTCTTC	CASKLAGVQDEQFF
NA	TRBJ2-3	NA	TRBV5-1	TGCGCCAGCAGCCCTACAGCTTATAGCACAGATACGCAGTATTTT	CASSPTAYSTDTQYF
TRBD1	TRBJ1-3	NA	TRBV5-4	TGTGCCAGCAGCTTTCAGGGGGTAGGAAACACCATATATTTT	CASSFQGVGNTIYF
TRBD1	TRBJ2-7	NA	TRBV5-4	TGTGCCAGCAGCCCGGGACCTGGACAGGGCGAGAGCGAGCAGTACTTC	CASSPGPGQGESEQYF
TRBD2	TRBJ2-1	NA	TRBV4-2	TGTGCCAGCAGCCAAGACCCGCTAGCGGGGGGCCGATACAATGAGCAGTTCTTC	CASSQDPLAGGRYNEQFF
TRBD1	TRBJ1-5	once	TRBV9	TGTGCCAGCAGCGTAGGGGACAGGGGTCAGCCCCAGCATTTT	CASSVGDRGQPQHF